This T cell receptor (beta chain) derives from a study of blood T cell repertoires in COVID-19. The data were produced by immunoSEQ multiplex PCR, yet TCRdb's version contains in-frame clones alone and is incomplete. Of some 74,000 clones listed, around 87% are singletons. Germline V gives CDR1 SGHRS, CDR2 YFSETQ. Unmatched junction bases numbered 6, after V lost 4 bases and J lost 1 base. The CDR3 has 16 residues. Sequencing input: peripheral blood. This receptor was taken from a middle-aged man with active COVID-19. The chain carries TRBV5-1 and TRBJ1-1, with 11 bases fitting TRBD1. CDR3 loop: CASSLGTGGSNTEAFF. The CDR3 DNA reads TGCGCCAGCAGCCTAGGGACAGGGGGTTCGAACACTGAAGCTTTCTTT.